This T cell receptor (beta chain) is from a study of stem cell transplantation in POMP-related autoinflammatory disease. Study information: Impaired MHC class I-dependent CD8+ differentiation was hypothesized from defective thymoproteasomes.

This clone was observed once. Its specificity is not known. CDR1 is SGHTA and CDR2 is FQGNSA in the germline V gene. The germline V and J ends were trimmed by 2 bases and 5 bases, with 9 bases remaining between them. This CDR3 spans 13 amino acids. PRAID combined immunodeficiency and autoinflammation. Broader study findings: Unique TRB V-J gene pairings were limited in number in patients with PRAID. Across all analyzed T-cell subsets, patients with PRAID tended toward reduced diversity and increased clonality.

Assay: immunoSEQ multiplex PCR; the TCRdb copy retains only in-frame clones and omits some. The sample records roughly 70,000 clones, under 95% being singletons. Sequencing was performed on CD4+ T cells from PBMCs, taken after stem cell transplantation. The J gene is TRBJ1-2, the V gene TRBV7-2; no reliable D call. The clonotype originates from a human patient with POMP-related autoinflammation and immune dysregulation (PRAID). Some T cells could come from the graft donor. CDR3 coding DNA: TGTGCCAGCAGCTTATCCTCGCCTTATGGCTACACCTTC. Translating it yields CASSLSSPYGYTF.